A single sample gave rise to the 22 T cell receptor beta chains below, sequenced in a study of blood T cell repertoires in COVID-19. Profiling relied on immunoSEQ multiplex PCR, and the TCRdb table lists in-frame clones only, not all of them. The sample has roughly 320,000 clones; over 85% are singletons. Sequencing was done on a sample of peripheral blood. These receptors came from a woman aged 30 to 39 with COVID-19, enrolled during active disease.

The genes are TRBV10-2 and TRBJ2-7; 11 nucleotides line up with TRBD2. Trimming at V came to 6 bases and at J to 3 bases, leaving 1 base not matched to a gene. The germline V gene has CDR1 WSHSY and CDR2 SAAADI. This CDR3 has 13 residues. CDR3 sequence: CASRTSGDYEQYV. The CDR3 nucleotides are TGCGCCAGCAGGACTAGCGGGGACTACGAGCAGTACGTC.

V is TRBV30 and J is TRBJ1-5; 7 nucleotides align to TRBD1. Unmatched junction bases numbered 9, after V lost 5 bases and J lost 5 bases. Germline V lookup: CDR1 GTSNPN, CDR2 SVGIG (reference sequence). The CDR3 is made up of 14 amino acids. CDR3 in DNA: TGTGCCTGGCAGACAGGGTTGGGGGATCAGCCCCAGCATTTT. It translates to CAWQTGLGDQPQHF.

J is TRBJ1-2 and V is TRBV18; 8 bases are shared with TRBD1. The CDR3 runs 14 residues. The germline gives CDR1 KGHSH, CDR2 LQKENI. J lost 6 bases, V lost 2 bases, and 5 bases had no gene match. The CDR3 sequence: CASSPAAGGHGYTF. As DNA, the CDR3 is TGTGCCAGCTCACCAGCGGCAGGGGGCCATGGCTACACCTTC.

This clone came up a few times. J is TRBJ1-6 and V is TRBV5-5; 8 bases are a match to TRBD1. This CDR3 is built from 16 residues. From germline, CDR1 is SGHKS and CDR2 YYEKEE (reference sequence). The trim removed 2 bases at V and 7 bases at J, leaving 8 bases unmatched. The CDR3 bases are TGTGCCAGCAGCTTAGGGACGGACAGGGCGAATTCACCCCTCCACTTT. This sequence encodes CASSLGTDRANSPLHF. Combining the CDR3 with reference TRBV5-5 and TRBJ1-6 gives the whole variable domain DAGVTQSPTHLIKTRGQQVTLRCSPISGHKSVSWYQQVLGQGPQFIFQYYEKEERGRGNFPDRFSARQFPNYSSELNVNALLLGDSALYLCASSLGTDRANSPLHFGNGTRLTVT.

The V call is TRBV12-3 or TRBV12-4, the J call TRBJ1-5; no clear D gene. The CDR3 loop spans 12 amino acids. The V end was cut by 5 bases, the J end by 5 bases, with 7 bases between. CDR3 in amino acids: CASSLGHQPQHF. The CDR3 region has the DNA TGTGCCAGCAGTCTAGGGCATCAGCCCCAGCATTTT.

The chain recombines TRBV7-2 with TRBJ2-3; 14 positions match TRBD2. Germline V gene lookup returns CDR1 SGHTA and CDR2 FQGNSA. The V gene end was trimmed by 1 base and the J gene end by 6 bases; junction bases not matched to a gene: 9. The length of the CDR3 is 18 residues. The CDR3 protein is CASSLVVTSGGALDTQYF. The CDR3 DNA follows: TGTGCCAGCAGCTTAGTAGTGACTAGCGGGGGGGCTTTGGATACGCAGTATTTT.

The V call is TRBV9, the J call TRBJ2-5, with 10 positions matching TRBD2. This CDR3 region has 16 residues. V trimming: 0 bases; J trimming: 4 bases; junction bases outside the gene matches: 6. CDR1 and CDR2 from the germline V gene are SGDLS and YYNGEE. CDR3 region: CASSVGSLAGVETQYF. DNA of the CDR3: TGTGCCAGCAGCGTAGGAAGCCTAGCGGGGGTAGAGACCCAGTACTTC.

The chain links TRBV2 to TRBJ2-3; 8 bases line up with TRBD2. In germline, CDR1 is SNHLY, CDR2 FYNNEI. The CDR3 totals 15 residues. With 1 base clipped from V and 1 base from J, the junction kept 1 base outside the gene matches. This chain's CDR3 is CASSEVGGGTDTQYF. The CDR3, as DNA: TGTGCCAGCAGTGAAGTCGGGGGGGGCACAGATACGCAGTATTTT.

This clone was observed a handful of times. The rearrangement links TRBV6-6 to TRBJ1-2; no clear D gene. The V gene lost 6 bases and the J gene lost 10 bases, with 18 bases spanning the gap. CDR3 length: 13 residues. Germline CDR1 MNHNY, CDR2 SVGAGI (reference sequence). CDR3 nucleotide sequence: TGTGCCAGCAGCCCCGAGTGGGTCGCGGACTACACCTTC. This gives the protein CASSPEWVADYTF.

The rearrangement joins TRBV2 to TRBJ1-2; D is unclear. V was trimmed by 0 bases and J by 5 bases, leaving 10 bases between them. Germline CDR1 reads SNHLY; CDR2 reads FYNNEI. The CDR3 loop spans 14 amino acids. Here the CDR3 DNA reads TGTGCCAGCAGTGAAGCGCGAACAGTTTATGGCTACACCTTC. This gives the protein CASSEARTVYGYTF.

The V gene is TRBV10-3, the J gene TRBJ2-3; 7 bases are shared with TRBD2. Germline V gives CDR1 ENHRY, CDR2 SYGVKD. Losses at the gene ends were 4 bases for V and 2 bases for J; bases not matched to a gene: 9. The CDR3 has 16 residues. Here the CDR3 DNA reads TGTGCCATCAGTGCTCCGAGCGGGATGTACACAGATACGCAGTATTTT. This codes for CAISAPSGMYTDTQYF.

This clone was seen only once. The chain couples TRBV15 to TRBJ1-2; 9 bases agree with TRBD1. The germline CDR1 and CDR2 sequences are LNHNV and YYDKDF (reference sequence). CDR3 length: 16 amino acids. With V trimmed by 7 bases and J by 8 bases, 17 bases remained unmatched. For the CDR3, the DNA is TGTGCCACCACGCCAGAACACCGGGACAGGGTGGGAGGCTACACCTTC. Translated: CATTPEHRDRVGGYTF.

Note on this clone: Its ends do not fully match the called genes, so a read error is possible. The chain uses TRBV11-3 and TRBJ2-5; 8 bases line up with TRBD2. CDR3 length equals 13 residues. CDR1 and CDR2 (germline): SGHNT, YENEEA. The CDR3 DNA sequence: TGTGCCGGCAGAACGGGGGGGCGAGAGACCCAGTACTTC. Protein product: CAGRTGGRETQYF.

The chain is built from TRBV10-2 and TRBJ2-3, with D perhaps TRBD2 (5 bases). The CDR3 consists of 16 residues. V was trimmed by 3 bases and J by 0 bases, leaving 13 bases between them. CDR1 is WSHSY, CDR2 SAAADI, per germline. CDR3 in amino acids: CASSEGGPPSTDTQYF. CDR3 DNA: TGCGCCAGCAGTGAAGGAGGCCCCCCTAGCACAGATACGCAGTATTTT.

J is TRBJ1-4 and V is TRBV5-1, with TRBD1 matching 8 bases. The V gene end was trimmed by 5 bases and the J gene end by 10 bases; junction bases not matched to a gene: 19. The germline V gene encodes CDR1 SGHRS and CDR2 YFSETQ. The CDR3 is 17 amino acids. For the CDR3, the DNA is TGCGCCAGCAGTCAGCTTGAGGGGGGACAGGCGGCGTCAAAACTGTTTTTT. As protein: CASSQLEGGQAASKLFF.

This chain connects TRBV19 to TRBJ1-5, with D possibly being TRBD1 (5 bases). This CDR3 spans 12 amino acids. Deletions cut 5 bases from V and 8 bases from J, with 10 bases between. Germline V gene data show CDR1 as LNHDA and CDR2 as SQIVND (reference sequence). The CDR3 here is CASSPRGEPQHF. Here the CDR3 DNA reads TGTGCCAGTAGTCCCCGGGGGGAGCCCCAGCATTTT. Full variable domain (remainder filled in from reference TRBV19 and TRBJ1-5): DGGITQSPKYLFRKEGQNVTLSCEQNLNHDAMYWYRQDPGQGLRLIYYSQIVNDFQKGDIAEGYSVSREKKESFPLTVTSAQKNPTAFYLCASSPRGEPQHFGDGTRLSIL.

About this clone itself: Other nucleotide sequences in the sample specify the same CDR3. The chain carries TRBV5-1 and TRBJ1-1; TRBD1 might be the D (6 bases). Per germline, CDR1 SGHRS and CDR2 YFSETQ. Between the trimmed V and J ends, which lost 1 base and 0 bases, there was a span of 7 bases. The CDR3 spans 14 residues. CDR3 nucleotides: TGCGCCAGCAGCTTGACAGGGCTGAACACTGAAGCTTTCTTT. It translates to CASSLTGLNTEAFF. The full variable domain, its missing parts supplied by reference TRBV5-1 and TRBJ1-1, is KAGVTQTPRYLIKTRGQQVTLSCSPISGHRSVSWYQQTPGQGLQFLFEYFSETQRNKGNFPGRFSGRQFSNSRSEMNVSTLELGDSALYLCASSLTGLNTEAFFGQGTRLTVV.

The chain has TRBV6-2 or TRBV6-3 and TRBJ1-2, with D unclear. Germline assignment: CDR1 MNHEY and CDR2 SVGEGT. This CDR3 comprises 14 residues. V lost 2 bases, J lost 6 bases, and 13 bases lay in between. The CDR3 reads CASSYSGRRNGYTF. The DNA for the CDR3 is TGTGCCAGCAGTTACAGCGGCAGGAGGAATGGCTACACCTTC.

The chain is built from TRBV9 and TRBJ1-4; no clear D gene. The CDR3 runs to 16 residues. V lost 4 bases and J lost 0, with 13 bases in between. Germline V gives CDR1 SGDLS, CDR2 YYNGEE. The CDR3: CASSTQVGSTNEKLFF. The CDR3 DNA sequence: TGTGCCAGCAGCACCCAGGTTGGATCAACTAATGAAAAACTGTTTTTT.

The chain's CDR3 is CASNPTGTGNTIYF. The CDR3 region has the DNA TGTGCCAGCAACCCGACAGGGACTGGAAACACCATATATTTT. The chain has TRBV6-4 and TRBJ1-3; 7 nucleotides match TRBD1. This CDR3 region has 14 residues. V shed 7 bases and J 2 bases; nucleotides not matched to a gene: 5. Germline CDR1 MRHNA, CDR2 SNTAGT.

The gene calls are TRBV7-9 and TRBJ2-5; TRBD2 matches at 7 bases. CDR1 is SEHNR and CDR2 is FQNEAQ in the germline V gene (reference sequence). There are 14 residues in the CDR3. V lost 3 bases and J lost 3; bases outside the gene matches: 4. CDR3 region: CASSFGGGEETQYF. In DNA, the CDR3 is TGTGCCAGCAGCTTTGGTGGGGGGGAAGAGACCCAGTACTTC.

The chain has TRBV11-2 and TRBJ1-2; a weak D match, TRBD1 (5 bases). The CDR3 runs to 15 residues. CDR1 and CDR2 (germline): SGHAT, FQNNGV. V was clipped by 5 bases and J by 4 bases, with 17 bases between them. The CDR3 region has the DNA TGTGCCAGCAGCCGGGGGGGAAGGCTGGGCTATGGCTACACCTTC. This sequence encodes CASSRGGRLGYGYTF.